The clone carrying this T cell receptor beta chain has just one count. These data belong to a study of blood T cell repertoires in COVID-19. Study at large: Donors in the United States, Italy and Spain gave samples during acute or convalescent COVID-19.

In terms of age and location, participants ranged from about 18 to 95 years and lived in about 25 US areas. Clinical history reported by participants formed the basis on which cohorts were assigned. Trimming cost V 6 bases and J 5 bases; bases outside gene matches: 13. This CDR3 is built from 16 residues. Looked up from germline, CDR1 is SGHTA and CDR2 is FQGTGA. The method was immunoSEQ multiplex PCR; TCRdb's version includes in-frame clones alone and lacks a portion of them. Among some 200,000 clones listed, roughly four fifths were seen once. The material sequenced was PBMCs or T cells enriched from blood (not recorded which). The TCR originated in a woman in her 40s with acute COVID-19. J is TRBJ2-1 and V is TRBV7-3; 7 nucleotides line up with TRBD2. The CDR3 DNA follows: TGTGCCAGCAGTTCTGACCCCAGTCTAGCGGACAATGAGCAGTTCTTC. This codes for CASSSDPSLADNEQFF.